This note documents a single T cell receptor (beta chain) sequence. The sample is drawn from a study of control samples from healthy donors and cancer patients. With V trimmed by 3 bases and J by 1 base, 6 bases remained unmatched. Looked up from germline, CDR1 is LNHDA and CDR2 is SQIVND (reference sequence). The CDR3 is 16 residues long. TCRdb's table, derived via immunoSEQ multiplex PCR, lists solely in-frame clones and lacks some. This sample has about 130,000 clones, with more than 90% found just once. The sequence derives from a young man in good health. Material: blood. The chain uses TRBV19 and TRBJ2-1, with TRBD1 matching over 7 bases. The CDR3 loop is CASSMVGGPSYNEQFF. CDR3 bases: TGTGCCAGTAGTATGGTAGGGGGCCCTTCCTACAATGAGCAGTTCTTC. The whole variable domain, filled in from reference TRBV19 and TRBJ2-1, reads DGGITQSPKYLFRKEGQNVTLSCEQNLNHDAMYWYRQDPGQGLRLIYYSQIVNDFQKGDIAEGYSVSREKKESFPLTVTSAQKNPTAFYLCASSMVGGPSYNEQFFGPGTRLTVL.